Sequencing of this T cell receptor beta chain was carried out in a study of blood T cells in healthy people across ages. Broader study findings: Long-lived and aged donors differed, with more naive CD4+ cells and higher diversity in the long-lived.

Next came a second PCR, run for about 6 to 12 cycles, which used a sample-barcoded 5' primer along with a J-beta primer mix. Each CDR3 protein gets one entry after TCRdb re-called the 5' RACE reads with MiXCR. The table has 1.5 million to 2 million distinct CDR3 sequences, approximately 40% seen once. With regard to this clonotype: Its antigen is unknown. This may arise from a read error, as a much more abundant clone is one base away.

The clonotype comes from a human donor in good health. The sample consisted of blood.

This CDR3 reads CSVRTGEAIEAFF. CDR3 nucleotides: TGCAGCGTTCGGACAGGGGAAGCCATTGAAGCTTTCTTT. The J gene is TRBJ1-1, the V gene TRBV29-1, with 9 nucleotides matching TRBD1. Trimming removed 5 bases from V and 7 bases from J; junction bases left unmatched: 8. This CDR3 spans 13 amino acids. Germline V gene data show CDR1 as SQVTM and CDR2 as ANQGSEA.